Detailed here is one T cell receptor (beta chain). The antigen is undetermined. V was trimmed by 0 bases and J by 7 bases, leaving 14 bases between them. CDR1 is SGHRS and CDR2 is YFSETQ in the germline V gene. This CDR3 is 15 amino acids long. This entry belongs to a study of cytomegalovirus exposure and HLA in healthy donors. General observations from the study: The study labeled under 200 TCR beta chains cytomegalovirus-associated.

PCR amplification relied on 60 Vbeta primers (plus 13 Jbeta primers). The method was immunoSEQ multiplex PCR; TCRdb's version includes in-frame clones alone and lacks a portion of them. In the table there are 90,000 to 120,000 clones, about 79% of which are singletons. Material: PBMCs. J is TRBJ2-1 and V is TRBV5-1, with D possibly matching TRBD2 (6 bases). This clonotype was sampled from a woman aged 18-30 years in good health and CMV-seronegative. The CDR3 DNA is TGCGCCAGCAGCTTGGGTGCTAGCGCCGCAAATGAGCAGTTCTTC. It translates to CASSLGASAANEQFF.